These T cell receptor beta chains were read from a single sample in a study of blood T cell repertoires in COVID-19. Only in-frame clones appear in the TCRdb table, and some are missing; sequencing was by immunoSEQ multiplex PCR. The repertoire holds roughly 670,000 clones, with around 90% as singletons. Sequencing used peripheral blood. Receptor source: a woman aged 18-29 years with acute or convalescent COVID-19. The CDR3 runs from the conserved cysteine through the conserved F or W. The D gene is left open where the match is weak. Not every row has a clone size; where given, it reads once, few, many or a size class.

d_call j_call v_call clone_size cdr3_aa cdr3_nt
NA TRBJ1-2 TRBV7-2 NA CASSSTHEGFYYGYTF TGTGCCAGCAGCTCCACGCATGAGGGATTCTACTATGGCTACACCTTC
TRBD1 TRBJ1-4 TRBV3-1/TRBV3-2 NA CASSQRGQGIGEKLFF TGTGCCAGCAGCCAACGGGGACAGGGGATTGGTGAAAAACTGTTTTTT
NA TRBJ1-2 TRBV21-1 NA CASSKDRDRYGYTF TGTGCCAGCAGCAAAGATCGAGACAGGTATGGCTACACCTTC
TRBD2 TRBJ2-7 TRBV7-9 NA CASSPGGGSGEQYF TGTGCCAGCAGCCCCGGGGGGGGTTCGGGCGAGCAGTACTTC
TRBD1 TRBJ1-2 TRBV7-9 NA CASLGAGGYYGYTF TGTGCCAGCCTAGGAGCAGGGGGATACTATGGCTACACCTTC
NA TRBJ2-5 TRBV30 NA CAWGAGETQYF TGTGCCTGGGGGGCCGGAGAGACCCAGTACTTC
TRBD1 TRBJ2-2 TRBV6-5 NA CASSYSGQGNTGELFF TGTGCCAGCAGTTACTCGGGACAGGGGAACACCGGGGAGCTGTTTTTT
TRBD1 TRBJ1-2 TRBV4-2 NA CASSQDRDRSLYGYTF TGTGCCAGCAGCCAAGATAGGGACAGGAGCCTCTATGGCTACACCTTC
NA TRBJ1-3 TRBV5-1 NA CASSLQAGPSGNTIYF TGCGCCAGCAGCTTGCAGGCAGGGCCTTCTGGAAACACCATATATTTT
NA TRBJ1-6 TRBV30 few CAWSVSGFDSPLHF TGTGCCTGGAGTGTTTCGGGGTTCGATTCACCCCTCCACTTT
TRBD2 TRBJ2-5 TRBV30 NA CAWKVSGGGETQYF TGTGCCTGGAAGGTTAGCGGGGGAGGAGAGACCCAGTACTTC
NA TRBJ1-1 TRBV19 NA CASSIGVPGPLPNTEAFF TGTGCCAGTAGTATAGGGGTACCGGGTCCTCTACCGAACACTGAAGCTTTCTTT
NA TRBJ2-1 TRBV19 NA CASSIWDTDYNEQFF TGTGCCAGTAGTATTTGGGACACCGACTACAATGAGCAGTTCTTC
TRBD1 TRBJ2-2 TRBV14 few CASSPSTGVRTGELFF TGTGCCAGCAGCCCCTCGACAGGGGTGAGGACCGGGGAGCTGTTTTTT
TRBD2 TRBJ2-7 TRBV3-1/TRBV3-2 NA CASSKRTSGDSYEQYF TGTGCCAGCAGCAAGAGGACTAGCGGGGACTCCTACGAGCAGTACTTC
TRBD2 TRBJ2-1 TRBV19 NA CASSIWVGGGPSSEQFF TGTGCCAGTAGTATATGGGTGGGCGGGGGGCCCAGCAGTGAGCAGTTCTTC
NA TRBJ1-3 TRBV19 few CASSILQGRGNTIYF TGTGCCAGTAGTATCCTACAGGGCCGCGGAAACACCATATATTTT
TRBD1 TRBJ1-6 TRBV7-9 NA CASSEGQHNSPLHF TGTGCCAGCAGCGAGGGACAGCATAATTCACCCCTCCACTTT
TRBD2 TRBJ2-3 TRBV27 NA CASPDQRGLWDTQYF TGTGCCAGCCCCGATCAGAGGGGACTATGGGATACGCAGTATTTT
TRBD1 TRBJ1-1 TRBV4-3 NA CASSLIRTGNTEAFF TGCGCCAGCAGCCTAATAAGGACAGGGAACACTGAAGCTTTCTTT